This TCR beta chain was found in a study of pediatric ulcerative colitis. Clones were sequenced by immunoSEQ multiplex PCR, and TCRdb holds only the in-frame ones, with some missing. The repertoire holds 40,000 to 60,000 clones, with 78% as singletons. Rectal tissue came from one to two pinch biopsies taken at colonoscopy. In germline, CDR1 is SGHKS, CDR2 YYEKEE (reference sequence). The V and J ends lost 2 bases and 0 bases respectively, with 5 bases between them. The CDR3 is 13 amino acids. The sample taken for sequencing was gut tissue. The chain couples TRBV5-5 to TRBJ1-1; D not resolved. The receptor comes from a girl aged 10-17 years with moderate ulcerative colitis. The CDR3 here is CASSFSVNTEAFF. CDR3 bases: TGTGCCAGCAGCTTTAGCGTGAACACTGAAGCTTTCTTT.